This T cell receptor (beta chain) was profiled in a study of T cells in Graves' hyperthyroidism and ophthalmopathy (dated by TCRdb to between 2018 and 2020). With respect to the entire study: Peripheral blood was collected at initial diagnosis, before any treatment. To identify TCR V-J signatures that set the groups apart, the researchers used a discovery cohort of about a hundred patients, made up of 40 to 45 with Graves' ophthalmopathy and some 58 with stable Graves' hyperthyroidism. Prospective prediction of ophthalmopathy was tested in an independent validation cohort of fewer than 20 hyperthyroidism patients and 17 patients who later progressed to ophthalmopathy. The 80 to 100 discovery patients were randomly divided into training and test sets at a 7:3 ratio. The study also compared thyroid tissue and blood T-cell repertoires from 6 or 7 Graves' hyperthyroidism patients. Once sampling was done, hyperthyroidism patients were given methimazole at a starting dose of 30 mg daily, whereas ophthalmopathy patients were given high-dose intravenous methylprednisolone. The paper describes TCR Vbeta CDR3 sequencing of around 130 peripheral blood samples, made up of 43 ophthalmopathy patients, around 73 hyperthyroidism patients and about 17 progressor patients. Overall study results and their limits: Sample size was not statistically predetermined, and investigators were not blinded to group allocation. In validation, progression to ophthalmopathy was predicted by the model with almost 71% sensitivity and roughly 72% specificity, a median of 6.5 months before onset. Most expanded thyroid clonotypes (frequency above 0.001) were also detected in blood, suggesting blood repertoires may reflect thyroid immune responses. A 13 V-J signature model separated ophthalmopathy from stable hyperthyroidism, with roughly 88% sensitivity and 81.08% specificity in cross-validation and 80%/75% in testing.

Looking up the germline V gene (reference sequence) yields CDR1 GTSNPN and CDR2 SVGIG. The CDR3 spans 11 residues, from the cysteine through the phenylalanine. The CDR3 DNA has 33 bases and is translated from base 1. The junction carries 3 bases between V and J, which are trimmed by 2 bases and 2 bases respectively. The TCR beta CDR3 regions were amplified from RNA transcripts. For the first round of RT-PCR on the TCR CDR3, the HTBI primer set was used together with the Qiagen OneStep RT-PCR kit. Libraries were constructed in a second round of multiplex PCR, after which size selection and purification were performed. Paired-end sequencing of the libraries was performed with 100 bp reads on an Illumina HiSeq2000. The paper's data handling went like this. SOAPnuke was used to process the raw data, throwing out any read that contained adapters or uncalled bases, had a mean Phred below 15, or lacked an exact constant-primer or identifier match. COPE v1.2.5 was used to merge the high-quality paired reads, and each unique nucleotide sequence was defined as a clonotype. MiTCR v1.1 was used to align the clonotypes against IMGT TRBV, TRBD and TRBJ reference segments. Only V-J combinations with frequency above 0.0001, covering 99% to 99.2% of repertoires, were analysed. The TCS score was defined as F50 (clonal expansion) divided by E x V (chaos), with BLOSUM62-based TCRdist calculated between CDR3 peptides within each V-J. Welch's t-statistics and random forest reduced around 520 V-J features to roughly 13, which were used in a naive Bayes classifier (R e1071). TCRdb ran its own pipeline on the public reads, namely fastp trimming at Q25 and MiXCR clone calling, and kept in-frame beta chains. CDR3 protein sequences are deduplicated, and each keeps its most common genes and DNA. The V and J calls, along with clone size, are taken from TCRdb and not from the paper's own processing. The sample includes 300,000 to 500,000 distinct CDR3 sequences, with over 13% observed a single time. The ten largest account for 25% to 30% of the sample.

This clonotype appeared many times. It lacks a known antigen. Base quality data are lacking; no much larger clone is found one base away. Moderately to severely active disease, a Clinical Activity Score of at least 3, a NOSPECS grade of at least 4, and a duration under 3 months were present in ophthalmopathy patients. Patients with uncontrolled infections, other autoimmune diseases, pregnancy or lactation were excluded. Diagnoses were based on clinical symptoms, serum thyroxine and TRAb, thyroid ultrasound and orbital computed tomography. Ficoll-Paque density gradient centrifugation was used to isolate PBMCs from about 10 ml of fresh peripheral blood. Total RNA was extracted using Trizol reagent, and RNA quality was assessed on an Agilent 2100 Bioanalyzer.

The source material was blood. The V and J genes are TRBV30 and TRBJ2-5, with the D gene call left open. The receptor comes from a man aged 50-59 years with Graves' ophthalmopathy. CDR3 reads: CAWSLQETQYF. The nucleotide sequence is given as TGTGCCTGGAGTCTTCAAGAGACCCAGTACTTC.